This TCR beta chain was found in a study of blood T cells in healthy people across ages. A second PCR of 7 to 11 cycles used a sample-barcoded 5' primer and a J-beta primer mix. TCRdb analysed the 5' RACE reads with MiXCR anew, one entry per CDR3 protein. Of some 920,000 distinct CDR3 sequences listed, roughly 51% are singletons. Study-wide points: The CMV status of each donor remained undetermined, and this could have confounded shifts in expanded clonotypes.

Concerning this clonotype: The target antigen is unknown.

CDR1 and CDR2 from the germline V gene are SGHTA and FQGTGA. Unmatched junction bases numbered 8, after V lost 1 base and J lost 7 bases. CDR3 length: 17 residues. The chain uses TRBV7-3 and TRBJ1-6; TRBD1 agrees at 9 bases. The specimen was blood. This receptor was taken from an older woman in good health. The CDR3 region is CASSLRPGQGSNSPLHF. The CDR3 DNA is TGTGCCAGCAGCTTAAGGCCGGGACAGGGATCCAATTCACCCCTCCACTTT.